These T cell receptor beta chains were read from a single sample in a study of T cell repertoires in cytomegalovirus infection. TCRdb used MiXCR to reprocess the reads, holding one entry per CDR3 protein. Among around 550,000 distinct CDR3 sequences listed, about 26% were seen once. Sample: PBMCs. These receptors were taken from a human donor in good health (CMV status not recorded). Some clones in this sample may be carry-over from other donors' samples. Each CDR3 is given with its conserved first and last residue. A D gene is named only where the DNA matches it firmly. Clone sizes are given selectively: once, few, many, or a class where the clone is expanded.

>few|.|TRBJ1-2|TRBV20-1
TGCAGTGCTAGAGCCCCCCAATCACGGACAAGGAGCGATGGCTACACCTTC
CSARAPQSRTRSDGYTF
>.|.|TRBJ2-1|TRBV7-2
TGTGCCAGCAGCTTAGGTCCGGGGGTTGAGCAGTTCTTC
CASSLGPGVEQFF
>few|.|TRBJ2-3|TRBV24-1
TGTGCCACCAGTGATATATCTTCAGATACGCAGTATTTT
CATSDISSDTQYF
>.|.|TRBJ1-5|TRBV12-5
TGTGCTAGTGGTTTGGACAGCACTCTTCAGCCCCAGCATTTT
CASGLDSTLQPQHF
>many|TRBD1|TRBJ1-1|TRBV7-2
TGTGCCAGCAGGCCCCCCCCAGGGGGTGATGGAGCTTTCTTT
CASRPPPGGDGAFF
>few|.|TRBJ2-3|TRBV5-5
TGTGCCAGCAGCTTTCACCATCGGGGGCAGGGGATCGGTAGCACAGATACGCAGTATTTT
CASSFHHRGQGIGSTDTQYF
>many|TRBD1|TRBJ2-5|TRBV7-9
TGTGCCAGCAGCTTAGCGACAGGGTCAGGTCAAGAGACCCAGTACTTC
CASSLATGSGQETQYF
>few|TRBD1|TRBJ1-5|TRBV30
TGTGCCTGTCAACAGGGGGGTAATCAGCCCCAGCATTTT
CACQQGGNQPQHF
>.|TRBD2|TRBJ2-2|TRBV6-2/TRBV6-3
TGTGCCAGCAGTTCGATCCCCGGGACTAGCGCTCCTACCGGGGAGCTGTTTTTT
CASSSIPGTSAPTGELFF
>many|TRBD2|TRBJ2-7|TRBV7-2
TGTGCCAGCAGCTTAAAGGCGGGCGGACTAGCGGGAGCGTACGAGCAGTACTTC
CASSLKAGGLAGAYEQYF
>.|TRBD2|TRBJ2-1|TRBV7-9
TGTGCCAGCAGCTCGATTAGCGGGAGCTCCTACAATGAGCAGTTCTTC
CASSSISGSSYNEQFF
>many|.|TRBJ2-1|TRBV7-2
TGTGCCAGCAGTTCGGAGCCTAGCTCGGGTCAGTTCTTC
CASSSEPSSGQFF
>.|TRBD2|TRBJ2-1|TRBV9
TGTGCCAGCAGCGTAGCTACTAGCGGGAGTAGACGTGAGCAGTTCTTC
CASSVATSGSRREQFF
>.|.|TRBJ1-3|TRBV30
TGTGCCTGGAGTAGTTGGGGGCTCTTGAACACCATATATTTT
CAWSSWGLLNTIYF
>many|TRBD1|TRBJ2-3|TRBV11-3
TGTGCCAGCAGCCGACAGGGCCTAGGCACAGATACGCAGTATTTT
CASSRQGLGTDTQYF
>few|TRBD2|TRBJ2-3|TRBV20-1
TGCAGTGCTAGTCTAGCGGGAGTAGTGTCAGATACGCAGTATTTT
CSASLAGVVSDTQYF
>few|TRBD2|TRBJ2-1|TRBV11-2
TGTGCCAGCAGCTTCCGGGTTCCCCGGGCGGGAGGCTCCTACAATGAGCAGTTCTTC
CASSFRVPRAGGSYNEQFF
>few|.|TRBJ2-6|TRBV7-4
TGTGCCAGCAGCTTGGACCCCAACGTCCTGACTTTC
CASSLDPNVLTF